This entry is about one TCR beta chain. Its specificity is unknown. V was pared by 4 bases and J by 5 bases, with 6 bases of the junction left unmatched. Germline CDR1 is SGHRS and CDR2 is YFSETQ. The CDR3 is 14 residues long. Sequencing was performed with immunoSEQ multiplex PCR; in TCRdb, only in-frame clones are kept and a portion is missing. The data show roughly 2,300 clones, with roughly three quarters seen just once and 29% held by the top ten. The sample comes from a study of T cell therapy after organ transplantation. Study observations and caveats: Post-therapy CD8 clonality change correlated inversely with pretherapy clonality. Low CD8+ T cell yield possibly reduced coverage, hiding nonresponder expansions.

This chain links TRBV5-1 with TRBJ2-7, with 10 bases matching TRBD2. Here the sequenced sample was CD8+ T cells from blood, taken before autologous CMV-specific T cell therapy. This clonotype was obtained from a human patient who had received a solid organ transplant and had CMV disease. In DNA form, the CDR3 reads TGCGCCAGCAGCGCCCTAGCGGGAGACGACGAGCAGTACTTC. This encodes CASSALAGDDEQYF.